This T cell receptor (beta chain) was documented in a study of T cell responses to AZD1222 COVID-19 vaccine. This CDR3 is 15 amino acids long. Germline V gene sequence: CDR1 MNHEY, CDR2 SVGEGT. Trimming took 5 bases from V and 5 from J, leaving 16 bases between them. Measured with immunoSEQ multiplex PCR; TCRdb has only the in-frame clones, and not every one. The sample lists under 150,000 clones; 93% were seen once. The genes are TRBV6-2 or TRBV6-3 and TRBJ2-1, with D possibly being TRBD1 (6 bases). The material was peripheral blood, obtained on day 0 of AZD1222 vaccination. This clonotype originated in an adult in good health. The CDR3 nucleotides are TGTGCCAGCAGTAAGGCGTTAGGGGGTCACAATGAGCAGTTCTTC. Amino acids: CASSKALGGHNEQFF.